A single sample gave rise to the 25 T cell receptor beta chains below, sequenced in a study of Ad26.COV2.S vaccination and SARS-CoV-2 variants. Treatment reported: approximately 18 received Ad26.COV2.S at low or high dose, single or two shots; five or six received placebo; per-sample allocation not given. Sample collection was performed on day 63 after the first vaccine or placebo injection. TCRdb keeps only in-frame clones here, not all; method: immunoSEQ multiplex PCR. The repertoire holds 400,000 to 450,000 clones, with 80% to 95% as singletons. Sequencing was performed on peripheral blood, taken in a trial of Ad26.COV2.S vaccine versus placebo. Every receptor here comes from a person between 18 and 60 years old who received the Ad26.COV2.S COVID-19 vaccine or a placebo.

This clone was detected only once. This chain joins TRBV30 and TRBJ2-1, with TRBD2 identical over 13 bases. Trimming at V came to 5 bases and at J to 4 bases, leaving 2 bases not matched to a gene. Per germline, CDR1 GTSNPN and CDR2 SVGIG (reference sequence). The CDR3 totals 14 residues. The CDR3 region has the DNA TGTGCCTGGGAACTAGCGGGGGGGTACAATGAGCAGTTCTTC. Translating it yields CAWELAGGYNEQFF.

The J gene is TRBJ2-7, the V gene TRBV7-2, with 7 bases matching TRBD1. CDR1 and CDR2 from the germline V gene are SGHTA and FQGNSA. The ends lost 5 bases at V and 3 bases at J; junction bases unmatched: 7. This CDR3 region has 14 residues. In nucleotides, the CDR3 is TGTGCCAGCAGCAACAGGGGCCCCAACTACGAGCAGTACTTC. It yields the protein CASSNRGPNYEQYF.

The rearrangement links TRBV7-9 to TRBJ1-1, with unresolved D. The germline gives CDR1 SEHNR, CDR2 FQNEAQ (reference sequence). Deletions cut 2 bases from V and 1 base from J, with 5 bases between. There are 13 residues in the CDR3. The CDR3 region is CASSLLTNTEAFF. The CDR3, as DNA: TGTGCCAGCAGCTTACTGACGAACACTGAAGCTTTCTTT.

Concerning this clone: An end of the junction differs from the germline gene, which may be a read error. The gene calls are TRBV27 and TRBJ2-7; D remains ambiguous. CDR3 length: 11 amino acids. The V gene's germline CDR1 is MNHEY and CDR2 SMNVEV (reference sequence). CDR3 DNA sequence: TGTGCCAGCAGTTTAGGAACCGAGGAGTACTTC. As protein: CASSLGTEEYF.

V is TRBV9 and J is TRBJ1-6, with a weak D call TRBD1 (5 bases). CDR3 size: 16 residues. With 0 bases removed from V and 3 bases from J, the gap between germline ends came to 10 bases. Germline V CDR1 and CDR2: SGDLS, YYNGEE. In DNA, the CDR3 is TGTGCCAGCAGCGTAGCCGGGACCGGCTATAATTCACCCCTCCACTTT. Amino acid sequence: CASSVAGTGYNSPLHF.

V and J are TRBV7-9 and TRBJ2-5; 9 bases match TRBD2. This CDR3 has 15 residues. Germline CDR1 SEHNR, CDR2 FQNEAQ (reference sequence). J was trimmed by 9 bases and V by 2 bases; bases with no gene match: 10. The CDR3 nucleotides are TGTGCCAGCAGCTTAATGCCTAGCGGGGTAATGGCCCAGTACTTC. Residues: CASSLMPSGVMAQYF.

A note on this clone: This specimen includes other DNA sequences encoding the same CDR3. The rearrangement uses TRBV7-2 and TRBJ1-5, with D tentatively TRBD1 (6 bases). CDR3 size: 14 residues. Germline-derived CDR1 and CDR2 are SGHTA and FQGNSA. Deletions cut 6 bases from V and 2 bases from J, with 11 bases between. CDR3 DNA: TGTGCCAGCAGTCTGACAGGAGGCAATCAGCCCCAGCATTTT. This encodes CASSLTGGNQPQHF. Variable domain in full (rest from reference TRBV7-2 and TRBJ1-5): GAGVSQSPSNKVTEKGKDVELRCDPISGHTALYWYRQSLGQGLEFLIYFQGNSAPDKSGLPSDRFSAERTGGSVSTLTIQRTQQEDSAVYLCASSLTGGNQPQHFGDGTRLSIL.

This chain uses TRBV19 with TRBJ1-5; no definite D call. Trimming cost V 1 base and J 1 base, with 14 bases left between them. This CDR3 comprises 17 residues. Germline V gene lookup returns CDR1 LNHDA and CDR2 SQIVND (reference sequence). CDR3 DNA sequence: TGTGCCAGTAGTATAGGTACCCCTGTGGGAAGCAATCAGCCCCAGCATTTT. Residues: CASSIGTPVGSNQPQHF. Combining the CDR3 with reference TRBV19 and TRBJ1-5 gives the whole variable domain DGGITQSPKYLFRKEGQNVTLSCEQNLNHDAMYWYRQDPGQGLRLIYYSQIVNDFQKGDIAEGYSVSREKKESFPLTVTSAQKNPTAFYLCASSIGTPVGSNQPQHFGDGTRLSIL.

The rearrangement joins TRBV27 to TRBJ1-2, with D tentatively TRBD1 (6 bases). The CDR3 has 14 residues. Germline assignment: CDR1 MNHEY and CDR2 SMNVEV (reference sequence). V lost 6 bases, J lost 4 bases, and 15 bases lay in between. CDR3 amino acids: CASSPTTGFYGYTF. CDR3 coding DNA: TGTGCCAGCAGCCCTACGACAGGATTCTATGGCTACACCTTC.

The CDR3 nucleotides read TGTGCCAGCAGCTTAGCGGTAGGACTAAAATCCTCAGATACGCAGTATTTT. Its translation: CASSLAVGLKSSDTQYF. The chain recombines TRBV7-6 with TRBJ2-3; tentatively, D is TRBD2 (6 bases). This CDR3 is built from 17 residues. Germline V CDR1 and CDR2: SGHVS, FNYEAQ. The V end lost 0 bases, the J end lost 4 bases, and 17 bases lay between the germline ends.

The V gene is TRBV11-2, the J gene TRBJ2-7; maybe TRBD2 (6 bases). The CDR3 totals 16 residues. Trimming cost V 0 bases and J 5 bases, with 17 bases left between them. Per germline, CDR1 SGHAT and CDR2 FQNNGV. CDR3 residues: CASSLDPLIRGNEQYF. Written as DNA, the CDR3 is TGTGCCAGCAGCTTAGATCCTCTAATCCGGGGGAACGAGCAGTACTTC.

This clone was counted once. The V gene is TRBV5-1, the J gene TRBJ1-5; D perhaps matches TRBD1 (5 bases). Looked up from germline, CDR1 is SGHRS and CDR2 is YFSETQ. The V end was cut by 4 bases, the J end by 2 bases, with 13 bases between. There are 15 residues in the CDR3. CDR3 residues: CASSPDTGGNQPQHF. The CDR3 DNA sequence: TGCGCCAGCAGCCCGGACACGGGGGGCAATCAGCCCCAGCATTTT.

This sequence joins TRBV6-4 and TRBJ2-2, with D possibly TRBD1 on 6 matching bases. Trimming left V 1 base short and J 2 bases short, with 11 bases between. CDR3 length: 16 residues. Germline CDR1 is MRHNA and CDR2 is SNTAGT. In DNA, the CDR3 is TGTGCCAGCAGTGACTTTAGGACAGCTAACACCGGGGAGCTGTTTTTT. It yields the protein CASSDFRTANTGELFF.

The chain uses TRBV7-9 and TRBJ1-1, with a weak D call TRBD1 (5 bases). V was clipped by 5 bases and J by 5 bases, with 12 bases between them. Germline CDR1 is SEHNR and CDR2 is FQNEAQ (reference sequence). CDR3 length: 13 amino acids. CDR3 DNA sequence: TGTGCCAGCAGCGGGGGACCCAGGACTGAAGCTTTCTTT. Translated, it gives CASSGGPRTEAFF.

The genes are TRBV27 and TRBJ2-1; no reliable D call. The germline V gene has CDR1 MNHEY and CDR2 SMNVEV (reference sequence). The CDR3 has 11 residues. Trimming left V 5 bases short and J 2 bases short, with 1 base between. CDR3 coding DNA: TGTGCCAGCAGTGCCTACAATGAGCAGTTCTTC. It encodes CASSAYNEQFF.

J is TRBJ1-4 and V is TRBV5-1; possible D gene TRBD1, 5 bases. V was clipped by 4 bases and J by 2 bases, with 24 bases between them. Looked up from germline, CDR1 is SGHRS and CDR2 is YFSETQ. The CDR3 consists of 19 residues. Here the CDR3 reads CASSPGLRPYGSTNEKLFF. CDR3 DNA: TGCGCCAGCAGCCCGGGACTTCGACCTTATGGGAGCACTAATGAAAAACTGTTTTTT.

The chain has TRBV11-2 and TRBJ2-7, with 8 nucleotides matching TRBD1. Germline loops: CDR1 SGHAT, CDR2 FQNNGV. This CDR3 is 15 amino acids long. V dropped 2 bases and J dropped 0; count of bases not matched to a gene: 3. The CDR3 sequence is CASSLRQGSSYEQYF. The CDR3 DNA sequence: TGTGCCAGCAGCTTAAGACAGGGGTCCTCCTACGAGCAGTACTTC. Drawing the rest from reference TRBV11-2 and TRBJ2-7, the complete variable domain is EAGVAQSPRYKIIEKRQSVAFWCNPISGHATLYWYQQILGQGPKLLIQFQNNGVVDDSQLPKDRFSAERLKGVDSTLKIQPAKLEDSAVYLCASSLRQGSSYEQYFGPGTRLTVT.

This clone was counted once. The chain carries TRBV2 and TRBJ2-1, with 10 nucleotides matching TRBD1. CDR1 is SNHLY and CDR2 is FYNNEI in the germline V gene. Trimming cost V 6 bases and J 3 bases; bases outside gene matches: 5. The CDR3 is 15 residues long. CDR3 nucleotide sequence: TGTGCCAGCAGGAAGGGACAGGGGAACTACAATGAGCAGTTCTTC. Its protein is CASRKGQGNYNEQFF.

This clone appeared a single time. The chain links TRBV12-3 or TRBV12-4 to TRBJ2-1; D is unclear. V gave up 5 bases and J gave up 8 bases, with 7 bases separating them. This CDR3 has 11 residues. As DNA, the CDR3 is TGTGCCAGCAGTCGAGTGGATGAGCAGTTCTTC. Translation: CASSRVDEQFF.

This chain uses TRBV19 with TRBJ1-1, with a possible D match to TRBD1 (5 bases). The germline V gene has CDR1 LNHDA and CDR2 SQIVND (reference sequence). This CDR3 has 17 amino acids. The V end lost 5 bases, the J end lost 4 bases, and 23 bases lay between the germline ends. The CDR3 protein is CASSPHPSQGAGTEAFF. The CDR3 DNA follows: TGTGCCAGTAGTCCGCACCCCTCCCAGGGTGCGGGCACTGAAGCTTTCTTT.

The V call is TRBV4-3, the J call TRBJ1-2; D may be TRBD1 (5 bases). V lost 4 bases, J lost 4 bases, and 10 bases lay in between. Germline assignment: CDR1 LGHNA and CDR2 YSLEER. There are 13 residues in the CDR3. The CDR3 loop is CASSPRDSYGYTF. The CDR3 DNA follows: TGCGCCAGCAGCCCCAGGGACTCCTATGGCTACACCTTC.

With regard to this clone: The sample carries other DNA sequences with the same CDR3. The chain uses TRBV19 and TRBJ1-4; D perhaps matches TRBD1 (6 bases). This CDR3 has 14 residues. Germline values: CDR1 LNHDA, CDR2 SQIVND (reference sequence). Trimming left V 6 bases short and J 0 bases short, with 8 bases between. In nucleotides, the CDR3 is TGTGCCAGTAGGACAGGCGCAACTAATGAAAAACTGTTTTTT. Translation: CASRTGATNEKLFF.

For this clone: Germline is not matched at one junction end, which may reflect a read error. The chain links TRBV10-1 to TRBJ1-4; D remains ambiguous. CDR1 WNHNN and CDR2 SYGVQD come from the germline V gene (reference sequence). CDR3 length equals 15 residues. CDR3 coding DNA: TGCGCCAGCAGTAAGTCGACTCAAACTAATGAAAAACTGTTTTTT. Translating gives CASSKSTQTNEKLFF.

The rearrangement uses TRBV7-6 and TRBJ2-7, with D possibly being TRBD2 (5 bases). The CDR3 contains 14 residues. Looked up from germline, CDR1 is SGHVS and CDR2 is FNYEAQ. The V end lost 3 bases, the J end lost 2 bases, and 11 bases lay between the germline ends. CDR3: CASSFSHGTYEQYF. Written as DNA, the CDR3 is TGTGCCAGCAGCTTCTCGCACGGGACCTACGAGCAGTACTTC.

The CDR3 DNA is TGTGCCAGCAGGGCCAAAACAGGGGACACTGAAGCTTTCTTT. Its translation: CASRAKTGDTEAFF. This chain connects TRBV6-5 to TRBJ1-1; 7 bases are a match to TRBD1. The germline V gene encodes CDR1 MNHEY and CDR2 SVGAGI. The CDR3 is 14 residues long. Losses at the gene ends were 6 bases for V and 3 bases for J; bases not matched to a gene: 7.